This TCR beta chain was found in a study of blood T cell repertoires in COVID-19. The overall study: Researchers got acute and convalescent COVID-19 samples from the United States, Italy and Spain. T cells, B-cell-depleted T cells, or PBMCs provided the cDNA or gDNA that served as material.

How the authors handled the data: Estimates of nucleated cell counts were drawn from the amplification of reference gene primers. The repertoire was sequenced with immunoSEQ multiplex PCR; TCRdb's copy has only in-frame clones and lacks some. That table is the source of V, J and clone size, and D and trimming were worked out from the DNA. The sample holds about 200,000 clones, over 75% seen once. J lost 9 bases, V lost 7 bases, and 16 bases had no gene match. The CDR3 loop spans 16 amino acids. Germline loops: CDR1 SGHTS, CDR2 YDEGEE. The receptor's source is a man over 45 with acute or convalescent COVID-19. J is TRBJ1-6 and V is TRBV5-8, with 7 bases that match TRBD1. Sequencing was performed on peripheral blood. CDR3 region: CASPHGQAMKGSPLHF. CDR3 bases: TGTGCCAGCCCCCATGGACAGGCAATGAAAGGTTCACCCCTCCACTTT.